Below are 13 T cell receptor beta chains sequenced from a single sample in a study of blood T cell repertoires in COVID-19. Clones were read by immunoSEQ multiplex PCR, and TCRdb kept only the in-frame ones, dropping some. The sample holds around 140,000 clones, around 80% seen once. Specimen: peripheral blood. These receptors were obtained from a woman aged 55-69 years with acute or convalescent COVID-19.

This sequence joins TRBV5-1 and TRBJ2-4; 8 bases fit TRBD2. This CDR3 region has 20 residues. Germline trimming cut 6 bases from V and 1 base from J; bases unmatched to any gene: 21. Looked up from germline, CDR1 is SGHRS and CDR2 is YFSETQ. The CDR3 sequence is CASTWGLAGSLRVAKNIQYF. The CDR3 region has the DNA TGCGCCAGCACCTGGGGCCTAGCGGGCTCCCTTAGGGTGGCCAAAAACATTCAGTACTTC.

The gene calls are TRBV30 and TRBJ1-4, with D perhaps matching TRBD1 (5 bases). Germline lookup yields CDR1 GTSNPN and CDR2 SVGIG (reference sequence). The CDR3 is 18 amino acids. The V end lost 2 bases, the J end lost 3 bases, and 22 bases lay between the germline ends. The DNA for the CDR3 is TGTGCCTGGAGTTCTTACCTCATGACCGGGGGTTCTAATGAAAAACTGTTTTTT. This gives the protein CAWSSYLMTGGSNEKLFF.

V gene TRBV5-1 combines with J gene TRBJ2-1; the D is unclear. Germline V gene sequence: CDR1 SGHRS, CDR2 YFSETQ. V lost 4 bases, J lost 0 bases, and 17 bases lay in between. CDR3 length: 17 amino acids. CDR3 nucleotides: TGCGCCAGCAGCCTAGACCCAGTCGGTATCTCCTACAATGAGCAGTTCTTC. This codes for CASSLDPVGISYNEQFF.

The chain is built from TRBV18 and TRBJ1-2, with TRBD1 identical over 8 bases. CDR3 size: 15 residues. V lost 5 bases to trimming and J lost 0 bases; unmatched junction nucleotides: 5. Germline loops: CDR1 KGHSH, CDR2 LQKENI. CDR3 coding DNA: TGTGCCAGCTCAGGAACAGGGGGAGCTAACTATGGCTACACCTTC. It encodes CASSGTGGANYGYTF.

This clone was seen once. The rearrangement uses TRBV6-5 and TRBJ1-2; 10 positions agree with TRBD1. With 7 bases clipped from V and 4 bases from J, the junction kept 3 bases outside the gene matches. The CDR3 contains 13 residues. Germline V gene lookup returns CDR1 MNHEY and CDR2 SVGAGI. Written as DNA, the CDR3 is TGTGCCAGCACGGGACAGGGGCGCTATGGCTACACCTTC. Residues: CASTGQGRYGYTF.

This clone has a handful of counts. CDR3 sequence: CASSSPSVERNEQFF. The CDR3 DNA is TGTGCCAGCAGCTCTCCTAGCGTGGAACGGAATGAGCAGTTCTTC. This sequence joins TRBV3-1 (or the pseudogene TRBV3-2) and TRBJ2-1; perhaps TRBD2 as D (6 bases). Germline CDR1 LGHDT, CDR2 YNNKEL (reference sequence). The ends were cut back, 5 bases at V and 7 bases at J, with 18 bases in the middle. The CDR3 is 15 residues long.

The chain employs TRBV5-8 and TRBJ1-4; perhaps TRBD1 as D (5 bases). This CDR3 region has 16 residues. V was shortened by 4 bases and J by 3 bases, with 16 bases between the two germline ends. Germline V gene sequence: CDR1 SGHTS, CDR2 YDEGEE. The CDR3 sequence: CASSSGTSGANEKLFF. CDR3 bases: TGTGCCAGCAGCAGTGGGACCTCGGGGGCTAATGAAAAACTGTTTTTT.

In DNA form, the CDR3 reads TGCGCCAGCAGCGAGACAGGGCTCAATCAGCCCCAGCATTTT. It codes for CASSETGLNQPQHF. The V gene is TRBV5-1, the J gene TRBJ1-5; TRBD1 matches at 7 bases. The CDR3 extends over 14 amino acids. CDR1 is SGHRS and CDR2 is YFSETQ in the germline V gene. Unmatched junction bases numbered 4, after V lost 4 bases and J lost 3 bases.

This clone appeared a few times. The V call is TRBV2, the J call TRBJ1-2, with D uncertain. The CDR3 totals 15 residues. V lost 7 bases and J 4 bases, leaving 19 bases between the germline ends. The germline CDR1 and CDR2 sequences are SNHLY and FYNNEI. Here the CDR3 reads CASKRRREAGYGYTF. DNA for the CDR3: TGTGCCAGCAAAAGGCGGCGGGAAGCGGGCTATGGCTACACCTTC.

The chain employs TRBV6-5 and TRBJ2-7, with 8 bases identical to TRBD2. The CDR3 extends over 15 amino acids. Trimming removed 6 bases from V and 7 bases from J; junction bases left unmatched: 14. Germline V gene sequence: CDR1 MNHEY, CDR2 SVGAGI. The CDR3 reads CASRAELAEKGEQYF. CDR3 DNA sequence: TGTGCCAGCAGAGCAGAACTAGCGGAGAAAGGGGAGCAGTACTTC.

The chain recombines TRBV28 with TRBJ2-5, with 11 bases lining up with TRBD1. Germline loops: CDR1 MDHEN, CDR2 SYDVKM. The length of the CDR3 is 15 residues. V lost 5 bases, J lost 5 bases, and 7 bases stayed unmatched. The DNA of the CDR3 is TGTGCCAGCAGTACCCCGGGACAGGGGGGGGAGACCCAGTACTTC. It specifies CASSTPGQGGETQYF.

The rearrangement uses TRBV7-9 and TRBJ2-1, with 14 bases that match TRBD2. Germline-derived CDR1 and CDR2 are SEHNR and FQNEAQ (reference sequence). The CDR3 has 15 residues. Trimming cost V 5 bases and J 7 bases; bases outside gene matches: 4. The DNA of the CDR3 is TGTGCCAGCAGCCTAGGACTAGCGGGAGGAAATGAGCAGTTCTTC. This translates into CASSLGLAGGNEQFF.

This clone was seen only a few times. This sequence joins TRBV27 and TRBJ1-5; no clear D gene. Germline V gene lookup returns CDR1 MNHEY and CDR2 SMNVEV (reference sequence). This CDR3 contains 15 residues. V was trimmed by 6 bases and J by 0 bases, leaving 12 bases between them. The CDR3 DNA is TGTGCCAGCAGCCAGACAAGTTATAGCAATCAGCCCCAGCATTTT. This codes for CASSQTSYSNQPQHF.